This TCR beta chain was captured by sequencing in a study of graft-versus-host responses after intestinal transplantation. Study-level background: Among the recipients, transplants were multivisceral, liver-intestinal, or isolated intestinal.

J gave up 1 base and V 0 bases, and 0 bases lay outside the gene matches. CDR3 length: 14 residues. Germline V gene sequence: CDR1 SGHTA, CDR2 FQGTGA. Study-level findings and limits: In recipient marrow, GvH clones were found, and some appeared first in ileum or blood. In patients with graft-donor T cell macrochimerism, allograft graft-versus-host to host-versus-graft clonal ratios were high. Early after transplant, HvG clones declined as circulating GvH clones peaked.

In the case of this clone: Its antigen remains unknown.

This table comes from immunoSEQ multiplex PCR, and its TCRdb copy is limited to in-frame clones, with some not included. The sample lists about 29,000 clones, more than 85% occurring once. The gene calls are TRBV7-3 and TRBJ2-7, with 7 bases aligning to TRBD1. The clonotype originates from a human patient who received an intestinal transplant, so some T cells may come from the graft donor. This specimen consisted of PBMCs, obtained just over 65 days after intestinal transplant. CDR3 amino acids: CASSLTTGSYEQYF. Here the CDR3 DNA reads TGTGCCAGCAGCTTAACGACAGGGTCCTACGAGCAGTACTTC.